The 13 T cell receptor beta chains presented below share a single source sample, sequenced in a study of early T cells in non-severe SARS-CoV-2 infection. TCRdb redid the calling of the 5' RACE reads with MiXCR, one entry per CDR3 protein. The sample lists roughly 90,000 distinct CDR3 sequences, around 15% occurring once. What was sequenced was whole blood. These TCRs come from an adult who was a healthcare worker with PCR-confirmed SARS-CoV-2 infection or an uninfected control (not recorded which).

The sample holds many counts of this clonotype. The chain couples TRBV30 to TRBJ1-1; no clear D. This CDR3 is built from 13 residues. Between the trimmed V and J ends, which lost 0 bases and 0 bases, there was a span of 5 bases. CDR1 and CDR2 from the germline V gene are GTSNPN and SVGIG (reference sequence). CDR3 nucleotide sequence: TGTGCCTGGAGTGTACACCTGAACACTGAAGCTTTCTTT. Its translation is CAWSVHLNTEAFF.

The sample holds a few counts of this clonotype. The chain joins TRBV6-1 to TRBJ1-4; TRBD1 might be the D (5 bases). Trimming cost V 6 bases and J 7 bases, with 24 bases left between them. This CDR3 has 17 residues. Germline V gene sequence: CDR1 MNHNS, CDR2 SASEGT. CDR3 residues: CASSLPAGGRSSEKLFF. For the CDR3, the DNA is TGTGCCAGCAGCCTTCCGGCGGGGGGAAGGAGCAGTGAAAAACTGTTTTTT.

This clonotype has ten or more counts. This CDR3 reads CSVLPGRLDGYTF. The CDR3 DNA sequence: TGCAGCGTCCTCCCCGGCAGGCTAGATGGCTACACCTTC. The rearrangement joins TRBV29-1 to TRBJ1-2; no firm D call. CDR1 is SQVTM and CDR2 is ANQGSEA in the germline V gene. V was shortened by 6 bases and J by 6 bases, with 17 bases between the two germline ends. The CDR3 covers 13 residues.

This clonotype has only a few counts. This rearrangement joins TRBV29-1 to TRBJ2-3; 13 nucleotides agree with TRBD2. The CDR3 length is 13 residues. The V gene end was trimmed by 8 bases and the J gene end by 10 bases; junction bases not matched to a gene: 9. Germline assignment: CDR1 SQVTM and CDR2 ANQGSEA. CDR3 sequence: CSLWTSGGGAQYF. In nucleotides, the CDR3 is TGCAGCCTATGGACTAGCGGGGGAGGCGCGCAGTATTTT.

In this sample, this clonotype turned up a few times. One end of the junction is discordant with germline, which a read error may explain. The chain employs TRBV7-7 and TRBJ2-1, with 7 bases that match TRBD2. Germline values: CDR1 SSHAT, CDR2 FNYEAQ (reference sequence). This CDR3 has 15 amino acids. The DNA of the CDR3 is TGTGCTAGCAGCTTAGTAGCGGGTTACAACAATGAGCAGTTCTTC. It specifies CASSLVAGYNNEQFF.

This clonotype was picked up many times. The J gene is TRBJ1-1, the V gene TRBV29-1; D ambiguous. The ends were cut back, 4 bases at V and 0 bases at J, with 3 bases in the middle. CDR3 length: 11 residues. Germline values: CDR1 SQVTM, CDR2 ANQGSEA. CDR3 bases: TGCAGCGTTGTGTTGAACACTGAAGCTTTCTTT. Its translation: CSVVLNTEAFF.

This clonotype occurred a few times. The CDR3: CASREMSGNQPQHF. In DNA, the CDR3 is TGTGCCAGCAGGGAAATGTCTGGCAATCAGCCCCAGCATTTT. This chain uses TRBV6-1 with TRBJ1-5, with D unresolved. V lost 6 bases and J lost 2, with 11 bases in between. This CDR3 region has 14 residues. Germline loops: CDR1 MNHNS, CDR2 SASEGT.

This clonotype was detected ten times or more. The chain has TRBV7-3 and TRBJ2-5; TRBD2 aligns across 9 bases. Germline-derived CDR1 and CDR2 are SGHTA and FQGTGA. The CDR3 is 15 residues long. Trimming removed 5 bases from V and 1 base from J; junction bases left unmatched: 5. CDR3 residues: CASSRGGAPQETQYF. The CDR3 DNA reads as TGTGCCAGCAGCCGCGGGGGGGCCCCCCAAGAGACCCAGTACTTC.

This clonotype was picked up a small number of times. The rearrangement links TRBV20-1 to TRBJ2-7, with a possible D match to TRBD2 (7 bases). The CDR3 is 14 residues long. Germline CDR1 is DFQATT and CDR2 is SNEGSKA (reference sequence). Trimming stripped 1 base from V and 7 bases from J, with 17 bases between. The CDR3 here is CSARAGGLSEEQYF. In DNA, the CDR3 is TGCAGTGCTAGAGCGGGGGGCCTCTCGGAGGAGCAGTACTTC.

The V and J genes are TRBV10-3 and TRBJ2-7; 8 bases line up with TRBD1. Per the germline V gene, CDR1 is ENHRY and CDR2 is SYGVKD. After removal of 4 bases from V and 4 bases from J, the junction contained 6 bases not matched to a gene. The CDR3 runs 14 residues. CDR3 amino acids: CAISANQGAYEQYF. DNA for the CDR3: TGTGCCATCAGTGCCAATCAGGGGGCATACGAGCAGTACTTC.

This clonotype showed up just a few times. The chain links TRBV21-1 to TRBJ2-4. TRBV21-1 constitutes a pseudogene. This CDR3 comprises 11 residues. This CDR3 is CASFAWDIQYF. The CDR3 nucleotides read TGTGCCAGCTTCGCGTGGGACATTCAGTACTTC.

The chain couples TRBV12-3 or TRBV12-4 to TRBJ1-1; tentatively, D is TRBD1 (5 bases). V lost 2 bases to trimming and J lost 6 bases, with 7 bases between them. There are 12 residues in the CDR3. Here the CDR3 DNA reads TGTGCCAGCAGTTTATGGGGGGCTGAAGCTTTCTTT. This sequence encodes CASSLWGAEAFF.

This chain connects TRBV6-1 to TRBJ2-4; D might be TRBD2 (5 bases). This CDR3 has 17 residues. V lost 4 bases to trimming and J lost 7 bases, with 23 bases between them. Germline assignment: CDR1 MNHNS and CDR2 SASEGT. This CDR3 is CASSGRTVGGANNIQYF. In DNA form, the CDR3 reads TGTGCCAGCAGTGGCCGCACGGTTGGAGGTGCTAACAACATTCAGTACTTC.